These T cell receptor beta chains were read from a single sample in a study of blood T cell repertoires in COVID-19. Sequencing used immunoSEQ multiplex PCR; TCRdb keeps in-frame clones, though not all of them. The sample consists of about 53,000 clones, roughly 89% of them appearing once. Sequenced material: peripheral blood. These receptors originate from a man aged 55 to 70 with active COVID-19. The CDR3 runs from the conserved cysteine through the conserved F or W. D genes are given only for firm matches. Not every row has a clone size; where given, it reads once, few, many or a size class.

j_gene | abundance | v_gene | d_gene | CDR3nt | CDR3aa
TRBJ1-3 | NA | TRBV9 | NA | TGTGCCAGCAGCGTAGGGGCAGAGAACTCTGGAAACACCATATATTTT | CASSVGAENSGNTIYF
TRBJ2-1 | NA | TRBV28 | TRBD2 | TGTGCCATCACCGGAGGCGGGGAGGGCCCCTACAATGAGCAGTTCTTC | CAITGGGEGPYNEQFF
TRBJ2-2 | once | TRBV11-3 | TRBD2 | TGTGCCAGCAGCTTGGGGGGAGGGCCCACCGGGGAGCTGTTTTTT | CASSLGGGPTGELFF
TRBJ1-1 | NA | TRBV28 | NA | TGTGCCAGCAGTTTCCGGACTGAAGCTTTCTTT | CASSFRTEAFF
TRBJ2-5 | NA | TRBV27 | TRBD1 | TGTGCCAGCAGTTTTCAATCTACAGGGGTAGGGCAAGAGACCCAGTACTTC | CASSFQSTGVGQETQYF
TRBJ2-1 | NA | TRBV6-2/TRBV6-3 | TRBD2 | TGTGCCAGCAGTTATCGGGCTAGCGGGAGATCCGGGGATGAGCAGTTCTTC | CASSYRASGRSGDEQFF
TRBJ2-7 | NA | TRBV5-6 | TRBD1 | TGTGCCAGCAGCAAGACAGGGGGCTCCTACGAGCAGTACTTC | CASSKTGGSYEQYF
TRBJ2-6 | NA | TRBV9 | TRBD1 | TGTGCCAGCAGCGCGCAGGGGGCGGGCGGGGCCAACGTCCTGACTTTC | CASSAQGAGGANVLTF
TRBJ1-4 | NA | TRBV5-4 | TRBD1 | TGTGCCAGCAGACCTACAGGGGCAACTAATGAAAAACTGTTTTTT | CASRPTGATNEKLFF
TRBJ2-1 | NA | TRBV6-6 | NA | TGTGCCAGCAGTTACGGACTGAGTGAGCAGTTCTTC | CASSYGLSEQFF
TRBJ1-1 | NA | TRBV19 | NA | TGTGCCAGTTCTGACAGAATGAACACTGAAGCTTTCTTT | CASSDRMNTEAFF
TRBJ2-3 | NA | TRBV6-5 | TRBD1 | TGTGCCAGCAGCCCGACAGGGTCTGAAGATACGCAGTATTTT | CASSPTGSEDTQYF